This section outlines one T cell receptor beta chain sequence together with its context. The CDR3 regions of TCR beta were amplified from RNA transcripts. Using the HTBI primer set, a first-round RT-PCR was run on the TCR CDR3. Each CDR3 protein gets one entry after TCRdb re-called the multiplex PCR reads with MiXCR. The data show about 250,000 distinct CDR3 sequences, roughly 15% seen once. The CDR3 length is 14 residues. CDR1 PRHDT and CDR2 FYEKMQ come from the germline V gene (reference sequence). V lost 4 bases and J lost 10, with 17 bases in between. This record comes from a study of T cells in Graves' hyperthyroidism and ophthalmopathy.

Source material: blood. The sequence derives from a woman in her forties or fifties with Graves' hyperthyroidism that later progressed to Graves' ophthalmopathy. The chain links TRBV13 to TRBJ2-1, with D maybe TRBD2 (6 bases). The CDR3 here is CASSWDFSPGEQFF. The CDR3 bases are TGTGCCAGCAGCTGGGACTTTTCCCCTGGGGAGCAGTTCTTC. Together with reference TRBV13 and TRBJ2-1, the CDR3 gives the full variable domain: AAGVIQSPRHLIKEKRETATLKCYPIPRHDTVYWYQQGPGQDPQFLISFYEKMQSDKGSIPDRFSAQQFSDYHSELNMSSLELGDSALYFCASSWDFSPGEQFFGPGTRLTVL.